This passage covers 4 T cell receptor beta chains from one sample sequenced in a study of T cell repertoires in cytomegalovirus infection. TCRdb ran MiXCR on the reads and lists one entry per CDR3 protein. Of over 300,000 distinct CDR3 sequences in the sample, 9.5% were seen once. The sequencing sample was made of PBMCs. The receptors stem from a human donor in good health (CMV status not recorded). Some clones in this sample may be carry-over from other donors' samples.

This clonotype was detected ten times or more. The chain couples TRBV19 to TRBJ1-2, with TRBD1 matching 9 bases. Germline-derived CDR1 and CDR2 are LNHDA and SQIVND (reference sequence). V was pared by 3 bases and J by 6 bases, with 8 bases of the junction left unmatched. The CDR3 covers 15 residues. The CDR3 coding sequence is TGTGCCAGTAGTATCTTTGGGACAGGGATGAATGGCTACACCTTC. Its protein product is CASSIFGTGMNGYTF.

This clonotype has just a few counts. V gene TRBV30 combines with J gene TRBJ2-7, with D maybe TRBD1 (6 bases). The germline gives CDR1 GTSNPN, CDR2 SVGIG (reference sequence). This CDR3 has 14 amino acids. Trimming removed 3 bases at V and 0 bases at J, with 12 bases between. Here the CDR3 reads CAWRGAGSSYEQYF. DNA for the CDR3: TGTGCCTGGAGGGGGGCAGGGAGCTCCTACGAGCAGTACTTC. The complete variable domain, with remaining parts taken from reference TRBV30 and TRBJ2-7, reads SQTIHQWPATLVQPVGSPLSLECTVEGTSNPNLYWYRQAAGRGLQLLFYSVGIGQISSEVPQNLSASRPQDRQFILSSKKLLLSDSGFYLCAWRGAGSSYEQYFGPGTRLTVT.

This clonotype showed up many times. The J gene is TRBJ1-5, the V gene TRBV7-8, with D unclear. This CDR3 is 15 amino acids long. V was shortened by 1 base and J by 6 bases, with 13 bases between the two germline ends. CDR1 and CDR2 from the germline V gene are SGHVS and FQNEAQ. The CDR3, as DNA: TGTGCCAGCAGCTTAGATGGTCAGCAAGGTCAGCCCCAGCATTTT. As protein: CASSLDGQQGQPQHF.

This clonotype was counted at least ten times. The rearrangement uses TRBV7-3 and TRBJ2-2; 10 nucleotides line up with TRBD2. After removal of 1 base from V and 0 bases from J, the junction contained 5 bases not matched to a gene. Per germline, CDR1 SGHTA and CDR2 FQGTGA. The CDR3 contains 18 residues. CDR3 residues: CASSLNSGGSANTGELFF. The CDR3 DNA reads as TGTGCCAGCAGCTTAAATAGCGGGGGGTCAGCGAACACCGGGGAGCTGTTTTTT.